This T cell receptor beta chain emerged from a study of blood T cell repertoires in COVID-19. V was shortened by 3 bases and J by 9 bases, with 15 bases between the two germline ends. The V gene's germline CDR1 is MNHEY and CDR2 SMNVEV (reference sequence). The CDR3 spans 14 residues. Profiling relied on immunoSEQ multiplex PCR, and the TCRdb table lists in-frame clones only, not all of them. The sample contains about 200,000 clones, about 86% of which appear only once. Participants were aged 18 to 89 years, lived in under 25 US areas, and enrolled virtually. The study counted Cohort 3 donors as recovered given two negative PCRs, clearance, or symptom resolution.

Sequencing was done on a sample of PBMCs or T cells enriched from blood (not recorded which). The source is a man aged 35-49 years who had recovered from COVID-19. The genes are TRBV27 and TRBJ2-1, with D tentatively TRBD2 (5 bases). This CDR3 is CASSFLRSGAEQFF. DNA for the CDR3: TGTGCCAGCAGTTTCCTTCGAAGCGGCGCTGAGCAGTTCTTC.